These 6 T cell receptor beta chains were sequenced from one sample in a study. TCRdb used MiXCR to reprocess the RT-PCR reads, holding one entry per CDR3 protein. The sample carries fewer than 800,000 distinct CDR3 sequences, 14% recorded once. Sequencing was done on a sample of memory CD4+ T cells from blood. The receptors were sampled from a female donor in good health, serving as a healthy control.

This clonotype was counted between two and nine times. This chain connects TRBV10-3 to TRBJ2-2, with D perhaps matching TRBD1 or TRBD2 (5 bases each). This CDR3 region has 14 residues. From germline, CDR1 is ENHRY and CDR2 SYGVKD. The V end lost 11 bases, the J end lost 1 base, and 14 bases lay between the germline ends. The chain's CDR3 is CAALRGKNTGELFF. CDR3 DNA: TGTGCCGCTCTGAGGGGAAAGAACACCGGGGAGCTGTTTTTT.

This clonotype came up many times. This chain uses TRBV6-5 with TRBJ1-1; TRBD1 aligns across 7 bases. Germline values: CDR1 MNHEY, CDR2 SVGAGI. V trimming: 5 bases; J trimming: 0 bases; junction bases outside the gene matches: 12. The CDR3 consists of 17 residues. CDR3 in DNA: TGTGCCAGCAGTCGGGCTACGGGACAGACAATGAACACTGAAGCTTTCTTT. The encoded protein is CASSRATGQTMNTEAFF.

This clonotype was detected a few times. The rearrangement uses TRBV12-3 or TRBV12-4 and TRBJ1-5, with D possibly TRBD1 on 5 matching bases. V was shortened by 6 bases and J by 6 bases, with 12 bases between the two germline ends. This CDR3 has 13 residues. DNA of the CDR3: TGTGCCAGCAGAATAGGGACCTCTCAGCCCCAGCATTTT. Protein product: CASRIGTSQPQHF.

The chain carries TRBV7-2 and TRBJ1-3; 9 positions agree with TRBD1. Looked up from germline, CDR1 is SGHTA and CDR2 is FQGNSA. Trimming cost V 2 bases and J 2 bases; bases outside gene matches: 7. The CDR3 has 17 amino acids. The CDR3 sequence is CASSLMLDRGTGNTIYF. The DNA of the CDR3 is TGTGCCAGCAGCTTAATGTTGGACAGGGGCACTGGAAACACCATATATTTT. Using reference TRBV7-2 and TRBJ1-3 for the parts outside the CDR3, the full variable domain is GAGVSQSPSNKVTEKGKDVELRCDPISGHTALYWYRQSLGQGLEFLIYFQGNSAPDKSGLPSDRFSAERTGGSVSTLTIQRTQQEDSAVYLCASSLMLDRGTGNTIYFGEGSWLTVV.

This clonotype was observed at least ten times. The chain recombines TRBV5-1 with TRBJ1-6, with D unclear. Germline CDR1 SGHRS, CDR2 YFSETQ. The V and J ends lost 0 bases and 13 bases respectively, with 14 bases between them. This CDR3 contains 14 residues. The CDR3 loop reads CASSLEYGLTPLHF. CDR3 DNA sequence: TGCGCCAGCAGCTTGGAGTATGGATTAACTCCCCTCCACTTT.

This clonotype was seen more than once but under ten times. This may come from a read error, since a much larger clone is one base off. The V call is TRBV9, the J call TRBJ1-1; possibly TRBD1 for D (6 bases). CDR3 length: 13 amino acids. Trimming took off 3 bases at V and 0 bases at J, with 6 bases between the two ends. Germline loops: CDR1 SGDLS, CDR2 YYNGEE. The CDR3 bases are TGTGCCAGCAGCGGGGACATGAACACTGAAGCTTTCTTT. Translated, it gives CASSGDMNTEAFF. Variable domain in full (rest from reference TRBV9 and TRBJ1-1): DSGVTQTPKHLITATGQRVTLRCSPRSGDLSVYWYQQSLDQGLQFLIQYYNGEERAKGNILERFSAQQFPDLHSELNLSSLELGDSALYFCASSGDMNTEAFFGQGTRLTVV.